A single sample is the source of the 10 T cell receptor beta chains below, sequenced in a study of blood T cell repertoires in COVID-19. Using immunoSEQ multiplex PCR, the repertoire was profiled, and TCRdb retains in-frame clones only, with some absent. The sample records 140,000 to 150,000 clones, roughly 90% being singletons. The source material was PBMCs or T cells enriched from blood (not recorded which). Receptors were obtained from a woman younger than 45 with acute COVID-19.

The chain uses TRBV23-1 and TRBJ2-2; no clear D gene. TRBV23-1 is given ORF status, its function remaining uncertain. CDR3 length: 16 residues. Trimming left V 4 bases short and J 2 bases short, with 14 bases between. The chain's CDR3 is CASSLTAGNNTGELFF. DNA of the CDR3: TGCGCCAGCAGTCTGACCGCAGGTAACAACACCGGGGAGCTGTTTTTT.

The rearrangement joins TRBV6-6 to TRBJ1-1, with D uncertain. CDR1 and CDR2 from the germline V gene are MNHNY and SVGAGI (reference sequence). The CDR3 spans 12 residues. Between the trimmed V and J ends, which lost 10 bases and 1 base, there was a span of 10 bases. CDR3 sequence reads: CATDSPNTEAFF. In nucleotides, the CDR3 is TGTGCCACCGACTCCCCGAACACTGAAGCTTTCTTT.

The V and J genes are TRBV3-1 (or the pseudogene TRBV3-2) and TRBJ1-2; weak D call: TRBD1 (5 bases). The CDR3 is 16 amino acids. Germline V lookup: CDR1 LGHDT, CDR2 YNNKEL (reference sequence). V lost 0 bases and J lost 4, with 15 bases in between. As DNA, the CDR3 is TGTGCCAGCAGCCAAGAATCCGCTGGGGGGTCCTATGGCTACACCTTC. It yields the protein CASSQESAGGSYGYTF.

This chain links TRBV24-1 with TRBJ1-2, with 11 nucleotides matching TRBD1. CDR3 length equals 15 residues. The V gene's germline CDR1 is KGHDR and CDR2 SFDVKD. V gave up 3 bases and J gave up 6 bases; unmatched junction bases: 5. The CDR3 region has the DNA TGTGCCACCAGTGATCCCGGGACAGGGGGGCATGGCTACACCTTC. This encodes CATSDPGTGGHGYTF.

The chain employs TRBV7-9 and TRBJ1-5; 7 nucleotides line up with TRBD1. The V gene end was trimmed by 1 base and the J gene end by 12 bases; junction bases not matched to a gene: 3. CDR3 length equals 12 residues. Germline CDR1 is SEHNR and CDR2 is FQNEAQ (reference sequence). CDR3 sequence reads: CASSLGGQDQHF. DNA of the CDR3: TGTGCCAGCAGCTTAGGCGGACAGGACCAGCATTTT.

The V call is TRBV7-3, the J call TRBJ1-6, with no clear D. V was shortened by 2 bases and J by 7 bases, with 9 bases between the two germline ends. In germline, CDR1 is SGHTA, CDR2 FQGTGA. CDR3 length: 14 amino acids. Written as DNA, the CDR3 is TGTGCCAGCAGCTTAGGCAGTAGCAATTCACCCCTCCACTTT. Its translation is CASSLGSSNSPLHF.

The CDR3 here is CASSYDSYSYEQYF. CDR3 in DNA: TGTGCCAGCAGTTACGATTCATACTCGTACGAGCAGTACTTC. This chain connects TRBV6-2 or TRBV6-3 to TRBJ2-7; D not certain. Trimming removed 2 bases from V and 4 bases from J, with 12 bases in between. The CDR3 runs 14 residues. The germline V gene encodes CDR1 MNHEY and CDR2 SVGEGT.

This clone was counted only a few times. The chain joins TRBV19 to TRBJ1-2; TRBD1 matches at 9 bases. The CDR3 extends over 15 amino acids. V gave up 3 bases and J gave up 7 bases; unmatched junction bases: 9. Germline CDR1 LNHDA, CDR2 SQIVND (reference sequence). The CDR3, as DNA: TGTGCCAGTAGTATGGGACAGGGTGGATCTATTGGCTACACCTTC. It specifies CASSMGQGGSIGYTF.

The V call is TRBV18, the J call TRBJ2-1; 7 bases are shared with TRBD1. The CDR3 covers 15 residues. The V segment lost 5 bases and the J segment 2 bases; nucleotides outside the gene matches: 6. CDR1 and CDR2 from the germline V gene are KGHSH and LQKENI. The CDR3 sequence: CASSFGQAAYNEQFF. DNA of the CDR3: TGTGCCAGCTCATTCGGACAGGCAGCCTACAATGAGCAGTTCTTC.

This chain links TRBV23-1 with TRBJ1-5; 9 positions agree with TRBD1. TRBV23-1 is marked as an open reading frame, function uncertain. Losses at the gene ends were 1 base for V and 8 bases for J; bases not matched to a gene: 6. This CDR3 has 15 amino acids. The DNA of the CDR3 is TGCGCCAGCAGTCAATGGGACAGGGTTTACGAGCCCCAGCATTTT. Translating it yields CASSQWDRVYEPQHF.